These 9 T cell receptor beta chains were sequenced from one sample in a study of cytomegalovirus exposure and HLA in healthy donors. The PCR had 60 Vbeta and 13 Jbeta primers. The table came from immunoSEQ multiplex PCR; TCRdb's copy has only in-frame clones and leaves some out. Here the sample spans 90,000 to 140,000 clones, roughly 70% being singletons. Specimen: PBMCs. The source is a middle-aged man in good health and CMV-seronegative.

The rearrangement joins TRBV9 to TRBJ2-3; no definite D call. The CDR3 is made up of 12 amino acids. CDR1 and CDR2 from the germline V gene are SGDLS and YYNGEE. Trimming removed 4 bases at V and 2 bases at J, with 5 bases between. CDR3: CASSPHTDTQYF. The CDR3 bases are TGTGCCAGCAGCCCACACACAGATACGCAGTATTTT.

This CDR3 is CASSIGLAGGPNEQFF. CDR3 coding DNA: TGTGCCAGTAGTATAGGGCTAGCGGGGGGACCCAATGAGCAGTTCTTC. V gene TRBV19 combines with J gene TRBJ2-1, with 11 positions matching TRBD2. CDR3 length: 16 amino acids. Per the germline V gene, CDR1 is LNHDA and CDR2 is SQIVND (reference sequence). V dropped 1 base and J dropped 6; count of bases not matched to a gene: 5.

CDR3 protein: CASSLDSGQGQPQHF. For the CDR3, the DNA is TGTGCCAGCAGCCTTGATTCGGGACAGGGGCAGCCCCAGCATTTT. V and J are TRBV4-2 and TRBJ1-5; TRBD1 matches at 10 bases. The CDR3 contains 15 residues. Germline values: CDR1 LGHNA, CDR2 YNFKEQ. Trimming removed 4 bases from V and 7 bases from J; junction bases left unmatched: 7.

This clone was counted once. V usage is TRBV14 and J usage is TRBJ1-6; possible D gene TRBD1, 6 bases. The germline CDR1 and CDR2 sequences are SGHDN and FVKESK. The ends were cut back, 5 bases at V and 6 bases at J, with 23 bases in the middle. The CDR3 extends over 18 amino acids. Here the CDR3 reads CASSRGLQETSPNSPLHF. In nucleotides, the CDR3 is TGTGCCAGCAGCAGGGGGTTACAGGAGACCTCTCCTAATTCACCCCTCCACTTT.

The V call is TRBV18, the J call TRBJ2-1; 9 bases are shared with TRBD2. Looked up from germline, CDR1 is KGHSH and CDR2 is LQKENI. The CDR3 is 16 amino acids. The junction had 13 bases not matched to a gene; V was cut back by 5 bases and J by 8 bases. CDR3 nucleotides: TGTGCCAGCTCATTAAGACTAGCGGATGGTAGTTATGAGCAGTTCTTC. Its protein product is CASSLRLADGSYEQFF. Complete variable domain (other parts from reference TRBV18 and TRBJ2-1): NAGVMQNPRHLVRRRGQEARLRCSPMKGHSHVYWYRQLPEEGLKFMVYLQKENIIDESGMPKERFSAEFPKEGPSILRIQQVVRGDSAAYFCASSLRLADGSYEQFFGPGTRLTVL.

This clone has a single count. V and J are TRBV23-1 and TRBJ1-1; the D is unclear. TRBV23-1 is known as an ORF, though its function is uncertain. The V gene lost 0 bases and the J gene lost 8 bases, with 10 bases spanning the gap. The CDR3 is made up of 13 amino acids. The CDR3 spells CASSQSTGLEAFF. The CDR3 DNA is TGCGCCAGCAGTCAATCGACGGGGTTGGAAGCTTTCTTT.

This chain links TRBV5-1 with TRBJ2-2; 7 nucleotides align to TRBD2. The CDR3 runs to 15 residues. In germline, CDR1 is SGHRS, CDR2 YFSETQ. V lost 2 bases, J lost 1 base, and 2 bases stayed unmatched. CDR3 protein: CASSFASGNTGELFF. DNA for the CDR3: TGCGCCAGCAGCTTCGCTAGCGGGAACACCGGGGAGCTGTTTTTT.

The chain employs TRBV5-1 and TRBJ2-6; 8 bases fit TRBD1. Trimming cost V 0 bases and J 0 bases; bases outside gene matches: 5. Germline loops: CDR1 SGHRS, CDR2 YFSETQ. The CDR3 contains 18 residues. DNA for the CDR3: TGCGCCAGCAGCTTGGGGGGACAGGTAAACTCTGGGGCCAACGTCCTGACTTTC. It specifies CASSLGGQVNSGANVLTF.

V is TRBV7-2 and J is TRBJ1-5, with 9 positions matching TRBD1. CDR3 length: 16 amino acids. CDR1 is SGHTA and CDR2 is FQGNSA in the germline V gene. V gave up 0 bases and J gave up 7 bases; unmatched junction bases: 7. CDR3 DNA sequence: TGTGCCAGCAGCTTAGCCGCCGGGACAGGGATCCAGCCCCAGCATTTT. Protein: CASSLAAGTGIQPQHF. The entire variable domain, with the rest obtained from reference TRBV7-2 and TRBJ1-5, is as follows: GAGVSQSPSNKVTEKGKDVELRCDPISGHTALYWYRQSLGQGLEFLIYFQGNSAPDKSGLPSDRFSAERTGGSVSTLTIQRTQQEDSAVYLCASSLAAGTGIQPQHFGDGTRLSIL.